This T cell receptor (beta chain) was sequenced for a study of radiotherapy plus CTLA-4 blockade in lung cancer. The overall study: More than 15% of enrolled patients responded objectively, and approximately 34% had disease control. Study-wide results and caveats: TCR clones of tumor origin grew in blood after radiotherapy plus ipilimumab. The authors reported that early blood T cell clone dynamics, with interferon-beta, best predicted response.

Germline values: CDR1 SGHAT, CDR2 FQNNGV. Trimming shortened V by 4 bases and J by 5 bases, and 14 bases separated the two germline ends. The CDR3 totals 14 residues. Note on this clone: Antigen specificity is unknown.

Using immunoSEQ multiplex PCR, the repertoire was profiled, and TCRdb retains in-frame clones only, with some absent. The sample lists 85,000 to 90,000 clones, about 87% occurring once. The rearrangement uses TRBV11-2 and TRBJ1-1; D is possibly TRBD1 (5 bases). The clonotype comes from a human donor with non-small cell lung cancer that progressed on radiotherapy plus ipilimumab. Specimen: peripheral blood, collected from a patient treated with radiotherapy plus ipilimumab. The DNA of the CDR3 is TGTGCCAGCAGCTCCCGGGACCGCGGGACTGAAGCTTTCTTT. Protein sequence: CASSSRDRGTEAFF.